Each of the 21 T cell receptor beta chains below was sequenced from the same sample in a study of CD8+CD57+ T cells in acquired aplastic anemia. The template used for profiling TCR beta VDJ and CDR3 was genomic DNA. MiXCR was run by TCRdb on the reads, yielding one entry per CDR3 protein. This table has around 500,000 distinct CDR3 sequences, 25% to 40% appearing once. The sequenced patients had an expansion of CD8+CD57+ cells seen by flow cytometry. Sequencing used sorted CD4+, CD8+, or CD8+CD57+ T cells (not recorded which) from PBMCs. Receptor source: a human donor with aplastic anemia.

This clonotype was observed a few times. The V gene is TRBV7-2, the J gene TRBJ2-3, with D uncertain. The CDR3 consists of 12 residues. Trimming removed 5 bases at V and 5 bases at J, with 8 bases between. Germline values: CDR1 SGHTA, CDR2 FQGNSA. DNA of the CDR3: TGTGCCAGCAGCCAAAACCTAGATACGCAGTATTTT. Encoded protein: CASSQNLDTQYF.

The chain joins TRBV7-2 to TRBJ2-5, with no clear D. Germline CDR1 reads SGHTA; CDR2 reads FQGNSA. V gave up 5 bases and J gave up 0 bases, with 10 bases separating them. The CDR3 runs to 14 residues. The CDR3 sequence: CASSIMGYQETQYF. CDR3 coding DNA: TGTGCCAGCAGCATAATGGGGTACCAAGAGACCCAGTACTTC.

The chain has TRBV6-2 or TRBV6-3 and TRBJ1-1; maybe TRBD1 (6 bases). The CDR3 has 15 amino acids. V was shortened by 5 bases and J by 1 base, with 14 bases between the two germline ends. Germline V gene lookup returns CDR1 MNHEY and CDR2 SVGEGT. The CDR3 region has the DNA TGTGCCAGCAGTCCAGACAGGATAACGAACACTGAAGCTTTCTTT. It encodes CASSPDRITNTEAFF.

The CDR3 bases are TGTGCCAGCAGCCTAGGGACCCGAGCTGAAGCTTTCTTT. Translated: CASSLGTRAEAFF. The V and J genes are TRBV7-6 and TRBJ1-1; weak D call: TRBD1 (5 bases). V lost 5 bases and J lost 6, with 13 bases in between. Germline V gene lookup returns CDR1 SGHVS and CDR2 FNYEAQ. The CDR3 contains 13 residues.

As to this clonotype: A much larger clonotype is one base distant, so this may be a read error. V gene TRBV5-1 combines with J gene TRBJ2-7, with TRBD1 as a possible D gene (6 bases). The CDR3 has 15 residues. Germline V gene sequence: CDR1 SGHRS, CDR2 YFSETQ. The CDR3 nucleotides read TGCGCCAGCAGCTTGGGTTCAGGGGTGTCCTACGGGCAGTACTTC. Translating gives CASSLGSGVSYGQYF.

The CDR3 reads CASSYQGQRYEQYF. DNA for the CDR3: TGTGCCAGCAGTTATCAGGGACAGAGGTACGAGCAGTACTTC. The chain employs TRBV25-1 and TRBJ2-7, with 7 bases aligning to TRBD1. The trim removed 5 bases at V and 4 bases at J, leaving 8 bases unmatched. Germline-derived CDR1 and CDR2 are MGHDK and SYGVNS. The CDR3 spans 14 residues.

In its sample, this clonotype was seen many times. The chain uses TRBV9 and TRBJ2-5, with D perhaps TRBD2 (6 bases). This CDR3 spans 14 amino acids. CDR1 SGDLS and CDR2 YYNGEE come from the germline V gene. Deletions cut 0 bases from V and 7 bases from J, with 13 bases between. CDR3 sequence (DNA): TGTGCCAGCAGCGTAGTGGGGGGAGAAGGGACCCAGTACTTC. Its protein product is CASSVVGGEGTQYF.

Note on this clonotype: Given a much more abundant clone one base away, this may be a read error. V usage is TRBV2 and J usage is TRBJ2-7; D remains unclear. CDR1 is SNHLY and CDR2 is FYNNEI in the germline V gene. CDR3 length: 13 amino acids. CDR3 amino acids: CASSTSNLYERYF. CDR3 coding DNA: TGTGCCAGCAGCACCTCGAATCTCTACGAGCGGTACTTC.

This clonotype showed up just a few times. The genes are TRBV5-5 and TRBJ1-2, with 7 bases matching TRBD1. CDR3 length: 14 amino acids. CDR1 is SGHKS and CDR2 is YYEKEE in the germline V gene (reference sequence). V lost 4 bases, J lost 8 bases, and 11 bases stayed unmatched. As DNA, the CDR3 is TGTGCCAGCAGCCCCGGGACAGCTAATATGGGCTACACCTTC. Amino acid sequence: CASSPGTANMGYTF.

As to this clonotype: A read error may be the cause here, since a much bigger clone is one base away. The chain carries TRBV7-2 and TRBJ1-2; D is unresolved. V shed 1 base and J shed 12 bases, with 15 bases lying between them. The CDR3 is 13 residues long. Germline CDR1 SGHTA, CDR2 FQGNSA. CDR3 DNA sequence: TGTGCCAGCAGCTTAGTCCAACTTTTGGGCCACACCTTC. It codes for CASSLVQLLGHTF. The variable domain in full, with the rest retrieved from reference TRBV7-2 and TRBJ1-2, is GAGVSQSPSNKVTEKGKDVELRCDPISGHTALYWYRQSLGQGLEFLIYFQGNSAPDKSGLPSDRFSAERTGGSVSTLTIQRTQQEDSAVYLCASSLVQLLGHTFGSGTRLTVV.

The chain combines TRBV6-5 with TRBJ2-1, with a tentative D call TRBD2 (5 bases). The CDR3 runs 14 residues. CDR1 is MNHEY and CDR2 is SVGAGI in the germline V gene. The V and J ends lost 0 bases and 5 bases respectively, with 8 bases between them. The CDR3 nucleotides read TGTGCCAGCAGTTACTCCGGGATTAACAATGAGCAGTTCTTC. Residues: CASSYSGINNEQFF.

Notes on this clonotype: A single base separates this from a much larger clone, so it may be a read error. The chain combines TRBV7-8 with TRBJ1-2, with D hard to call. This CDR3 contains 14 residues. The V gene's germline CDR1 is SGHVS and CDR2 FQNEAQ. CDR3 nucleotides: TGTGCCAGCAGCCTGAGACGGGAATTCTATGGCTACGCCTTC. Translated: CASSLRREFYGYAF.

The chain has TRBV11-3 and TRBJ2-6, with D perhaps TRBD1 (5 bases). Trimming took 5 bases from V and 2 from J, leaving 10 bases between them. Germline V gene data show CDR1 as SGHNT and CDR2 as YENEEA. The CDR3 covers 15 residues. The CDR3 here is CASSPGHAGANVLTF. CDR3 in DNA: TGTGCCAGCAGCCCTGGACATGCTGGGGCCAACGTCCTGACTTTC.

This clonotype appeared a few times. V is TRBV14 and J is TRBJ2-2; D unresolved. The CDR3 has 14 residues. V was shortened by 4 bases and J by 6 bases, with 12 bases between the two germline ends. CDR1 and CDR2 from the germline V gene are SGHDN and FVKESK. In DNA, the CDR3 is TGTGCCAGCAGCCCGGGTTTTGACGCCGGGGAGCTGTTTTTT. Translated, it gives CASSPGFDAGELFF.

This clonotype has just a few counts. J is TRBJ1-1 and V is TRBV5-1, with a tentative D call TRBD1 (5 bases). Trimming cost V 5 bases and J 4 bases, with 12 bases left between them. Looked up from germline, CDR1 is SGHRS and CDR2 is YFSETQ. This CDR3 contains 13 residues. This CDR3 reads CASSTGGFTEAFF. The CDR3 bases are TGCGCCAGCAGTACCGGGGGATTCACTGAAGCTTTCTTT.

CDR3 bases: TGTGCCTGGACAGGGGGCAGCTACGAGCAGTACTTC. Protein: CAWTGGSYEQYF. The rearrangement links TRBV30 to TRBJ2-7; TRBD1 matches at 8 bases. The CDR3 extends over 12 amino acids. The germline V gene has CDR1 GTSNPN and CDR2 SVGIG (reference sequence). J lost 3 bases, V lost 4 bases, and 2 bases had no gene match.

Only a few counts were recorded for this clonotype. The chain carries TRBV9 and TRBJ2-3, with TRBD2 matching 11 bases. The V and J ends lost 6 bases and 0 bases, in that order; junction bases with no gene match: 3. This CDR3 has 15 residues. In germline, CDR1 is SGDLS, CDR2 YYNGEE. Here the CDR3 reads CASNRLAGSTDTQYF. DNA for the CDR3: TGTGCCAGCAATCGACTAGCGGGGAGCACAGATACGCAGTATTTT.

There are many counts of this clonotype. The J gene is TRBJ1-2, the V gene TRBV25-1; D not certain. The CDR3 contains 13 residues. The germline V gene has CDR1 MGHDK and CDR2 SYGVNS. V was clipped by 3 bases and J by 4 bases, with 9 bases between them. The CDR3 loop reads CASSDTGSYGYTF. The CDR3 nucleotides read TGTGCCAGCAGTGATACGGGGTCCTATGGCTACACCTTC.

This clonotype was recorded a few times. This may be a read error, as it is one base from a much larger clone. The V gene is TRBV15, the J gene TRBJ2-6; D not certain. Trimming left V 1 base short and J 1 base short, with 5 bases between. The CDR3 spans 15 residues. Germline-derived CDR1 and CDR2 are LNHNV and YYDKDF (reference sequence). CDR3 in amino acids: CATSRAVSGANVLTF. DNA for the CDR3: TGTGCCACCAGCAGAGCTGTGTCTGGGGCCAACGTCCTGACTTTC.

This clonotype has just a few counts. This chain links TRBV28 with TRBJ1-2; 12 nucleotides agree with TRBD1. Germline loops: CDR1 MDHEN, CDR2 SYDVKM. With 2 bases clipped from V and 3 bases from J, the junction kept 4 bases outside the gene matches. The CDR3 is 16 amino acids. CDR3 in DNA: TGTGCCAGCAGTTTAGGGGGACAGGGGGCGGACTATGGCTACACCTTC. Its translation: CASSLGGQGADYGYTF.

The rearrangement links TRBV25-1 to TRBJ1-5, with D perhaps matching TRBD1 (6 bases). V was pared by 5 bases and J by 2 bases, with 22 bases between. The germline gives CDR1 MGHDK, CDR2 SYGVNS. The CDR3 has 18 amino acids. The CDR3 DNA reads as TGTGCCAGCAGTTTACCTGACGGCACCGGGGGCCGCAATCAGCCCCAGCATTTT. It codes for CASSLPDGTGGRNQPQHF.